These 2 T cell receptor beta chains originate from one sample sequenced in a study of T-cell reconstitution after alpha-beta-depleted transplantation in children. During its preparation, the TCRbeta library received unique molecular identifiers. TCRdb fed the PCR reads into MiXCR, producing one record per CDR3 protein. The top ten hold approximately 30% of the sample, which has roughly 400,000 distinct CDR3 sequences, roughly 43% seen once. The sequenced sample was PBMCs, obtained before TCRalphabeta/CD19-depleted stem cell transplant. Source of these receptors: a girl aged 2-10 years with aplastic anemia, due to receive a stem cell transplant.

V is TRBV28 and J is TRBJ2-5, with TRBD1 as a possible D gene (6 bases). The V gene lost 6 bases and the J gene lost 5 bases, with 16 bases spanning the gap. The CDR3 loop spans 14 amino acids. The V gene's germline CDR1 is MDHEN and CDR2 SYDVKM. CDR3 DNA: TGTGCCAGCAGGACTACAGGGTCCGGGGAGACCCAGTACTTC. Translating it yields CASRTTGSGETQYF.

The chain couples TRBV30 to TRBJ1-4; 8 bases agree with TRBD1. Germline V gives CDR1 GTSNPN, CDR2 SVGIG (reference sequence). V was pared by 0 bases and J by 5 bases, with 8 bases of the junction left unmatched. The length of the CDR3 is 16 residues. The CDR3 sequence: CAWSVNWDRQNEKLFF. CDR3 bases: TGTGCCTGGAGTGTAAATTGGGACAGGCAGAATGAAAAACTGTTTTTT.